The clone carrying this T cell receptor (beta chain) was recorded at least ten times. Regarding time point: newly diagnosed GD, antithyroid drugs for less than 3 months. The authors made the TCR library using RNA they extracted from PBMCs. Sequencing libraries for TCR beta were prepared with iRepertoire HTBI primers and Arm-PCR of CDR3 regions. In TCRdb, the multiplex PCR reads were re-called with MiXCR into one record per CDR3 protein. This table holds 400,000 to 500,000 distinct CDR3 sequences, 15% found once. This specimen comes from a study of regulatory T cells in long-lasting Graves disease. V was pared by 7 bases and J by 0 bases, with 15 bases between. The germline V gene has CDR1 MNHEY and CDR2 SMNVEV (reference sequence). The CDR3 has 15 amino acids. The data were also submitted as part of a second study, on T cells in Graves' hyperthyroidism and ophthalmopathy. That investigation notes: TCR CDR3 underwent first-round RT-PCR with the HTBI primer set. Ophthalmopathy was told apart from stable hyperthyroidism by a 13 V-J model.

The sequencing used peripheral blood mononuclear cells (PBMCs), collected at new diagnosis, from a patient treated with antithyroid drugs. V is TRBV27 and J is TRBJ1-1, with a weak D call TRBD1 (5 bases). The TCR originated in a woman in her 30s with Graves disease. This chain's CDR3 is CASIRGGALNTEAFF. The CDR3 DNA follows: TGTGCCAGCATTCGTGGGGGAGCCCTGAACACTGAAGCTTTCTTT.